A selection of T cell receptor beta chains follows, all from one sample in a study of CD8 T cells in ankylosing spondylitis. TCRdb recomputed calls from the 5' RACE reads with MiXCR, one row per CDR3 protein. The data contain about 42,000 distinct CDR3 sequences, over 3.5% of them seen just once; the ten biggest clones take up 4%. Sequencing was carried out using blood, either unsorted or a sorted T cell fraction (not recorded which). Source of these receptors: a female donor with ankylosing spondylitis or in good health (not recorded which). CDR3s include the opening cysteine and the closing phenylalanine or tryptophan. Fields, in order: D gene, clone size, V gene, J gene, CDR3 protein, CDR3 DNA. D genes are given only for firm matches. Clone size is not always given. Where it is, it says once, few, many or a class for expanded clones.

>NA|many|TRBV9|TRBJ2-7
CASSVDSPSAVYEQYF
TGTGCCAGCAGCGTAGATAGTCCTAGCGCTGTCTACGAGCAGTACTTC
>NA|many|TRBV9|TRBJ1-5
CASSVRGTGPQHF
TGTGCCAGCAGTGTCAGAGGGACCGGCCCCCAGCATTTT
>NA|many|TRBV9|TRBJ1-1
CASSVHTDGTEAFF
TGTGCCAGCAGCGTTCACACGGATGGGACTGAAGCTTTCTTT
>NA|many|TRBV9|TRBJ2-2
CASSVSPQSSTGELFF
TGTGCCAGCAGCGTTTCACCGCAATCTTCGACCGGGGAGCTGTTTTTT
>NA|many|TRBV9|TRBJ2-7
CASSDSGDSYEQYF
TGTGCCAGCAGCGACTCCGGAGACAGCTACGAGCAGTACTTC
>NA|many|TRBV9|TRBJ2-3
CASSVAPTGGDTQYF
TGTGCCAGCAGCGTAGCACCTACCGGGGGAGATACGCAGTATTTT
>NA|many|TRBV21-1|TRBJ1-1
CASSKLSPEREAFF
TGTGCCAGCAGCAAATTGTCCCCAGAAAGGGAAGCTTTCTTT
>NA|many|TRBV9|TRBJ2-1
CASSPGVSNNEQFF
TGTGCCAGCAGCCCTGGAGTTTCCAACAATGAGCAGTTCTTC
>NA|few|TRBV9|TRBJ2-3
CASSAPPSVTDTQYF
TGTGCCAGCAGCGCCCCTCCTAGCGTGACAGATACGCAGTATTTT
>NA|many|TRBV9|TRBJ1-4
CASSPGPNEKLFF
TGTGCCAGCAGCCCTGGACCTAATGAAAAACTGTTTTTT
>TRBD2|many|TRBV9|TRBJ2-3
CASSEGLAGRWADTQYF
TGTGCCAGCAGCGAGGGACTAGCGGGGCGGTGGGCAGATACGCAGTATTTT
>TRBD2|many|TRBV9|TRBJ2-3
CASSPQPGLATDTQYF
TGTGCCAGCAGCCCGCAACCGGGACTAGCGACAGATACGCAGTATTTT
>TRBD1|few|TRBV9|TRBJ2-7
CASSVMPDRGGEQYF
TGTGCCAGCAGCGTAATGCCGGACAGGGGCGGCGAGCAGTACTTC
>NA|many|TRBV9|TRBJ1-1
CASSVEVANTEAFF
TGTGCCAGCAGCGTAGAGGTGGCGAACACTGAAGCTTTCTTT
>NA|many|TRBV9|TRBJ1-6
CASSVDRGGGSPLHF
TGTGCCAGCAGCGTAGATCGGGGTGGGGGTTCGCCCCTCCACTTT
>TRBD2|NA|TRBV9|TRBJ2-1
CASSVVPAGLYNEQFF
TGTGCCAGCAGCGTAGTTCCAGCGGGGTTGTACAATGAGCAGTTCTTC
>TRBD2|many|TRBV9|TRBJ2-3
CASSEASGFTDTQYF
TGTGCCAGCAGCGAAGCTAGCGGATTCACAGATACGCAGTATTTT
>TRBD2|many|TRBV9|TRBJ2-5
CASSADQRGGRETQYF
TGTGCCAGCAGCGCAGACCAGCGGGGGGGACGGGAGACCCAGTACTTC
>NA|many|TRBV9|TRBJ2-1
CASSSSPDGDNEQFF
TGTGCCAGCAGCTCTTCACCCGATGGGGACAATGAGCAGTTCTTC
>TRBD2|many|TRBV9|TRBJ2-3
CASSVSLAGSSTDTQYF
TGTGCCAGCAGCGTCTCCCTAGCGGGGTCTAGCACAGATACGCAGTATTTT
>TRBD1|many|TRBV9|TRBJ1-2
CASSVEPTGVAGYTF
TGTGCCAGCAGCGTCGAACCGACAGGGGTCGCGGGCTACACCTTC
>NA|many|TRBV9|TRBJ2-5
CASSAMEGGETQYF
TGTGCCAGCAGCGCCATGGAGGGGGGGGAGACCCAGTACTTC
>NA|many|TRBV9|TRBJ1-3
CASSPGSGNTIYF
TGTGCCAGCAGCCCGGGGAGCGGAAACACCATATATTTT
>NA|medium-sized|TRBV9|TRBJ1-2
CASSVASGAGYTF
TGTGCCAGCAGCGTAGCCTCAGGGGCCGGCTACACCTTC
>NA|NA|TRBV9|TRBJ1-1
CASSVDPTAEAFF
TGTGCCAGCAGCGTAGACCCGACAGCCGAAGCTTTCTTT
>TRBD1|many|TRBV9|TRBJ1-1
CASTLTGENTEAFF
TGTGCCAGCACCCTGACAGGGGAGAACACTGAAGCTTTCTTT
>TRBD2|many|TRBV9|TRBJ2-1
CASSISGGAIYNEQFF
TGTGCCAGCAGCATCAGCGGGGGGGCGATCTACAATGAGCAGTTCTTC
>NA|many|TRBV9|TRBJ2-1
CASSVDSPRGLLNEQFF
TGTGCCAGCAGCGTAGACTCGCCTCGGGGGCTGTTGAATGAGCAGTTCTTC
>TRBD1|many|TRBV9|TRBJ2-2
CASSTATGILAGELFF
TGTGCCAGCAGCACCGCGACAGGGATATTGGCCGGGGAGCTGTTTTTT
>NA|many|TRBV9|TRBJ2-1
CASSVGNSGPYNEQFF
TGTGCCAGCAGCGTAGGGAATAGCGGACCTTACAATGAGCAGTTCTTC
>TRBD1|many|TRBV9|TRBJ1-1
CASSVVGTGYSSLPEAFF
TGTGCCAGCAGCGTAGTGGGGACAGGGTACTCCAGTCTTCCTGAAGCTTTCTTT
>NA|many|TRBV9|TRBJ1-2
CASTLAAGSYGYTF
TGTGCCAGCACCTTGGCGGCAGGGTCCTATGGCTACACCTTC
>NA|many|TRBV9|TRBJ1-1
CASSVPGPNTEAFF
TGTGCCAGCAGCGTACCGGGCCCGAACACTGAAGCTTTCTTT